This TCR beta chain was documented in a study of molecular identifiers for immune sequencing clone quantification. Study-wide results and caveats: Detection of one spiked Jurkat cell's TCR RNA reportedly worked in 1 million or so naive cells.

Using its own MiXCR run on the PCR reads, TCRdb lists one record per CDR3 protein. Among over 600,000 distinct CDR3 sequences listed, about 20% were seen once. Trimming removed 3 bases from V and 7 bases from J; junction bases left unmatched: 2. CDR1 SGHRS and CDR2 YFSETQ come from the germline V gene. The CDR3 is 13 residues long. This clonotype was found many times. Antigen unknown. The chain is built from TRBV5-1 and TRBJ1-1; 11 bases fit TRBD1. The clonotype was recovered from a human donor in good health. Some libraries in this study had Jurkat cell RNA spiked in. Sequencing was done on a sample of naive CD8+ T cells from blood, with Jurkat cell RNA spiked in. Subset noted: FACS-sorted CD8+CD4-CCR7+CD45RA+ naive T cells. The CDR3 region is CASSWTGGSEAFF. Here the CDR3 DNA reads TGCGCCAGCAGCTGGACAGGGGGCAGTGAAGCTTTCTTT.